These 27 T cell receptor beta chains originate from one sample sequenced in a study of CD8 T cells in Susac syndrome. RNA, at 0.5 to 1 ug, was reverse transcribed with random hexamers. Via MiXCR, TCRdb re-called the immunoSEQ multiplex PCR reads, giving one row per CDR3 protein. The sample lists approximately 190,000 distinct CDR3 sequences, over 75% occurring once. The sequencing sample was made of CD4+ T cells from PBMCs. Receptors originate from a human donor with Susac syndrome.

This chain joins TRBV20-1 and TRBJ2-7; weak D call: TRBD1 (5 bases). Germline V gene sequence: CDR1 DFQATT, CDR2 SNEGSKA (reference sequence). The CDR3 sequence is 15 residues long. V was shortened by 0 bases and J by 2 bases, with 14 bases between the two germline ends. CDR3 DNA sequence: TGCAGTGCTAGAGATCAAAGGGGCCTTACCTACGAGCAGTACTTC. It encodes CSARDQRGLTYEQYF.

The chain uses TRBV20-1 and TRBJ2-5; D is uncertain. Looked up from germline, CDR1 is DFQATT and CDR2 is SNEGSKA (reference sequence). This CDR3 region has 14 residues. V was cut by 3 bases and J by 5 bases, with 16 bases left in between. The CDR3 loop is CSASRRPLGETQYF. The CDR3 coding sequence is TGCAGTGCTAGTAGGCGCCCACTGGGGGAGACCCAGTACTTC.

The J gene is TRBJ2-3, the V gene TRBV7-3; D is ambiguous. V shed 2 bases and J shed 2 bases, with 5 bases lying between them. Germline V gives CDR1 SGHTA, CDR2 FQGTGA. This CDR3 is 13 amino acids long. The CDR3 sequence: CASSLVPTDTQYF. For the CDR3, the DNA is TGTGCCAGCAGCTTAGTCCCCACAGATACGCAGTATTTT.

The chain couples TRBV11-1 to TRBJ2-7; D remains ambiguous. Trimming pared 5 bases from V and 4 bases from J, leaving 21 bases between. CDR3 length: 16 amino acids. The V gene's germline CDR1 is SGHAT and CDR2 FQDESV (reference sequence). In nucleotides, the CDR3 is TGTGCCAGCAGCCCCGTCTCGGCGGCAGGCAATTACGAGCAGTACTTC. Translating gives CASSPVSAAGNYEQYF.

The CDR3 is CATSRGQGVYGYTF. CDR3 nucleotide sequence: TGTGCCACCAGCAGAGGTCAGGGAGTCTATGGCTACACCTTC. The chain recombines TRBV15 with TRBJ1-2, with D tentatively TRBD1 (5 bases). Per germline, CDR1 LNHNV and CDR2 YYDKDF (reference sequence). The CDR3 loop spans 14 amino acids. V was shortened by 1 base and J by 4 bases, with 10 bases between the two germline ends.

This CDR3 is CASGVPFGNTIYF. The CDR3 nucleotides are TGTGCCAGCGGGGTGCCATTTGGAAACACCATATATTTT. V gene TRBV28 combines with J gene TRBJ1-3; D is undetermined. This CDR3 spans 13 amino acids. Germline assignment: CDR1 MDHEN and CDR2 SYDVKM. V gave up 8 bases and J gave up 3 bases, with 11 bases separating them. The full variable domain, completed using reference TRBV28 and TRBJ1-3, is DVKVTQSSRYLVKRTGEKVFLECVQDMDHENMFWYRQDPGLGLRLIYFSYDVKMKEKGDIPEGYSVSREKKERFSLILESASTNQTSMYLCASGVPFGNTIYFGEGSWLTVV.

This chain links TRBV5-4 with TRBJ1-5; 7 positions match TRBD1. From germline, CDR1 is SGHNT and CDR2 YYREEE (reference sequence). The CDR3 runs to 15 residues. The V and J ends lost 4 bases and 5 bases, in that order; junction bases with no gene match: 9. CDR3 sequence: CASSPSPGTDQPQHF. CDR3 nucleotide sequence: TGTGCCAGCAGCCCTAGTCCCGGGACAGATCAGCCCCAGCATTTT.

The chain recombines TRBV6-1 with TRBJ2-3; 14 nucleotides line up with TRBD2. After removal of 5 bases from V and 2 bases from J, the junction contained 6 bases not matched to a gene. CDR1 is MNHNS, CDR2 SASEGT, per germline. The CDR3 sequence is 17 residues long. CDR3 protein: CASSRGLAGGSTDTQYF. The DNA of the CDR3 is TGTGCCAGCAGTCGCGGACTAGCGGGGGGCTCCACAGATACGCAGTATTTT.

The chain uses TRBV5-8 and TRBJ2-7; 8 positions agree with TRBD1. This CDR3 comprises 16 residues. V was clipped by 0 bases and J by 0 bases; unmatched bases: 5. Per germline, CDR1 SGHTS and CDR2 YDEGEE. The CDR3 loop reads CASSLGLGQDSYEQYF. The CDR3 nucleotides are TGTGCCAGCAGCTTGGGCCTGGGACAGGACTCCTACGAGCAGTACTTC. The variable domain in full, with the rest retrieved from reference TRBV5-8 and TRBJ2-7, is EAGVTQSPTHLIKTRGQQATLRCSPISGHTSVYWYQQALGLGLQFLLWYDEGEERNRGNFPPRFSGRQFPNYSSELNVNALELEDSALYLCASSLGLGQDSYEQYFGPGTRLTVT.

This chain connects TRBV2 to TRBJ2-5; TRBD2 matches 8 bases. The junction had 4 bases not matched to a gene; V was cut back by 3 bases and J by 4 bases. Germline-derived CDR1 and CDR2 are SNHLY and FYNNEI. The CDR3 is 14 amino acids. The CDR3 reads CASSESLAGETQYF. Here the CDR3 DNA reads TGTGCCAGCAGTGAGTCTCTAGCGGGAGAGACCCAGTACTTC.

This chain uses TRBV20-1 with TRBJ1-2; perhaps TRBD1 as D (5 bases). V lost 6 bases and J lost 2, with 19 bases in between. The CDR3 is made up of 15 amino acids. Germline V gene data show CDR1 as DFQATT and CDR2 as SNEGSKA (reference sequence). CDR3 nucleotide sequence: TGCAGTGCAGCCGTCCGGGGGGGGAGGAACTATGGCTACACCTTC. The encoded protein is CSAAVRGGRNYGYTF.

The V and J genes are TRBV18 and TRBJ1-1; maybe TRBD1 (5 bases). The CDR3 sequence is 15 residues long. Trimming stripped 5 bases from V and 3 bases from J, with 16 bases between. Germline loops: CDR1 KGHSH, CDR2 LQKENI. The CDR3 region has the DNA TGTGCCAGCTCAACCCAGTCAGGGAGGGACACTGAAGCTTTCTTT. Its translation: CASSTQSGRDTEAFF.

This rearrangement joins TRBV7-8 to TRBJ1-1; D possibly corresponds to TRBD1 (6 bases). Germline V CDR1 and CDR2: SGHVS, FQNEAQ. This CDR3 is built from 15 residues. Trimming stripped 5 bases from V and 5 bases from J, with 18 bases between. CDR3 in DNA: TGTGCCAGCAGCCAAAAACAGGGTCCGAGTACTGAAGCTTTCTTT. It is translated as CASSQKQGPSTEAFF. Full variable domain (remainder filled in from reference TRBV7-8 and TRBJ1-1): GAGVSQSPRYKVAKRGQDVALRCDPISGHVSLFWYQQALGQGPEFLTYFQNEAQLDKSGLPSDRFFAERPEGSVSTLKIQRTQQEDSAVYLCASSQKQGPSTEAFFGQGTRLTVV.

This clonotype showed up just once. This chain joins TRBV6-5 and TRBJ2-3, with D possibly being TRBD2 (6 bases). Trimming took 2 bases from V and 1 from J, leaving 13 bases between them. CDR3 length: 16 amino acids. Per germline, CDR1 MNHEY and CDR2 SVGAGI. The CDR3 region has the DNA TGTGCCAGCAGTTACCAAGGAGGGAAGGGCACAGATACGCAGTATTTT. It codes for CASSYQGGKGTDTQYF.

This chain uses TRBV5-1 with TRBJ2-7, with 11 nucleotides matching TRBD1. This CDR3 has 16 residues. V lost 2 bases and J lost 3; bases outside the gene matches: 7. Germline V gene data show CDR1 as SGHRS and CDR2 as YFSETQ. CDR3 nucleotides: TGCGCCAGCAGCTTAGTGGACAGGGGGCGTATCTACGAGCAGTACTTC. This codes for CASSLVDRGRIYEQYF. Full variable domain (remainder filled in from reference TRBV5-1 and TRBJ2-7): KAGVTQTPRYLIKTRGQQVTLSCSPISGHRSVSWYQQTPGQGLQFLFEYFSETQRNKGNFPGRFSGRQFSNSRSEMNVSTLELGDSALYLCASSLVDRGRIYEQYFGPGTRLTVT.

J is TRBJ1-2 and V is TRBV5-1; weak D call: TRBD1 (5 bases). Germline V gene lookup returns CDR1 SGHRS and CDR2 YFSETQ. CDR3 length: 17 amino acids. The V end was cut by 0 bases, the J end by 2 bases, with 17 bases between. CDR3 nucleotide sequence: TGCGCCAGCAGCTTGGGCCCCCGGGACGGTAACAACTATGGCTACACCTTC. Amino acid sequence: CASSLGPRDGNNYGYTF.

The V gene is TRBV25-1, the J gene TRBJ2-7, with D possibly called TRBD1 or TRBD2 (5 bases each). CDR1 and CDR2 (germline): MGHDK, SYGVNS. The germline V and J ends were trimmed by 3 bases and 2 bases, with 8 bases remaining between them. The CDR3 is 13 amino acids. CDR3 DNA: TGTGCCAGCAGTGATGAGGGACCCTACGAGCAGTACTTC. Protein sequence: CASSDEGPYEQYF.

The V gene is TRBV4-1, the J gene TRBJ2-4, with 9 bases matching TRBD2. The length of the CDR3 is 18 residues. CDR1 MGHRA and CDR2 YSYEKL come from the germline V gene. Trimming at V came to 0 bases and at J to 0 bases, leaving 6 bases not matched to a gene. The CDR3 reads CASSQESLAGLAKNIQYF. CDR3 sequence (DNA): TGCGCCAGCAGCCAAGAGAGCCTAGCGGGGTTAGCCAAAAACATTCAGTACTTC.

The chain employs TRBV5-1 and TRBJ2-7; D is possibly TRBD1 (5 bases). CDR1 is SGHRS and CDR2 is YFSETQ in the germline V gene. The CDR3 has 13 residues. V lost 4 bases and J lost 3, with 11 bases in between. The DNA of the CDR3 is TGCGCCAGCAGCCCATATCAGGGCTACGAGCAGTACTTC. It yields the protein CASSPYQGYEQYF.

The chain combines TRBV2 with TRBJ2-3; TRBD2 matches 9 bases. There are 13 residues in the CDR3. CDR1 and CDR2 from the germline V gene are SNHLY and FYNNEI. V shed 3 bases, J shed 9 bases, and the junction held 4 bases outside the gene matches. CDR3 loop: CASSDASGRTQYF. The DNA for the CDR3 is TGTGCCAGCAGTGACGCCAGCGGGAGGACGCAGTATTTT.

This sequence joins TRBV19 and TRBJ2-1; no firm D call. Trimming removed 1 base from V and 0 bases from J, with 13 bases in between. The germline V gene has CDR1 LNHDA and CDR2 SQIVND (reference sequence). CDR3 length: 17 residues. The CDR3 loop reads CASSIASVFSSYNEQFF. The CDR3, as DNA: TGTGCCAGTAGTATAGCGTCGGTCTTCAGCTCCTACAATGAGCAGTTCTTC. The variable domain in full, with the rest retrieved from reference TRBV19 and TRBJ2-1, is DGGITQSPKYLFRKEGQNVTLSCEQNLNHDAMYWYRQDPGQGLRLIYYSQIVNDFQKGDIAEGYSVSREKKESFPLTVTSAQKNPTAFYLCASSIASVFSSYNEQFFGPGTRLTVL.

The J gene is TRBJ2-2, the V gene TRBV18; D not resolved. Trimming took off 2 bases at V and 4 bases at J, with 11 bases between the two ends. The CDR3 runs to 15 residues. Germline CDR1 is KGHSH and CDR2 is LQKENI. The CDR3 spells CASSPGVSSTGELFF. The CDR3 region has the DNA TGTGCCAGCTCACCAGGGGTATCGTCCACCGGGGAGCTGTTTTTT.

The chain uses TRBV7-9 and TRBJ1-1; weak D call: TRBD1 (5 bases). The V gene's germline CDR1 is SEHNR and CDR2 FQNEAQ (reference sequence). This CDR3 comprises 13 residues. Trimming stripped 3 bases from V and 3 bases from J, with 8 bases between. The CDR3 DNA follows: TGTGCCAGCAGCTTTATAGGGGACACTGAAGCTTTCTTT. Encoded protein: CASSFIGDTEAFF.

The chain uses TRBV6-6 and TRBJ1-1; weak D call: TRBD1 (5 bases). The CDR3 is 14 amino acids. V dropped 0 bases and J dropped 5 bases, with 10 bases sitting between them. The germline CDR1 and CDR2 sequences are MNHNY and SVGAGI (reference sequence). The DNA of the CDR3 is TGTGCCAGCAGTTACTCAGAGGGACGGACTGAAGCTTTCTTT. Translating gives CASSYSEGRTEAFF.

This rearrangement joins TRBV7-9 to TRBJ1-1, with D hard to call. Germline CDR1 and CDR2: SEHNR and FQNEAQ (reference sequence). Trimming pared 7 bases from V and 5 bases from J, leaving 14 bases between. This CDR3 is built from 13 residues. The CDR3 bases are TGTGCCAGCACCCGGTTCGAAGAGACTGAAGCTTTCTTT. It is translated as CASTRFEETEAFF.

This chain links TRBV10-3 with TRBJ2-3; 7 nucleotides agree with TRBD1. Trimming removed 6 bases from V and 7 bases from J; junction bases left unmatched: 10. Germline values: CDR1 ENHRY, CDR2 SYGVKD. This CDR3 spans 14 amino acids. The CDR3 DNA follows: TGTGCCATCAGGGACAGGAGGAATTTGAATACGCAGTATTTT. It yields the protein CAIRDRRNLNTQYF.

This clonotype was found once. The chain couples TRBV2 to TRBJ2-7; D perhaps matches TRBD2 (6 bases). The germline V and J ends were trimmed by 6 bases and 6 bases, with 12 bases remaining between them. Germline assignment: CDR1 SNHLY and CDR2 FYNNEI. This CDR3 is built from 12 residues. CDR3 in DNA: TGTGCCAGCAGGAGACTAGTGCTCGAGCAGTACTTC. It is translated as CASRRLVLEQYF.